This TCR beta chain originates from a study of cytomegalovirus exposure and HLA in healthy donors. V lost 4 bases and J lost 12, with 14 bases in between. This CDR3 comprises 13 residues. Germline V gene sequence: CDR1 SGHDT, CDR2 YYEEEE. This clone was seen ten or more times. In the PCR, 60 Vbeta and 13 Jbeta primers were used. The method was immunoSEQ multiplex PCR; TCRdb's version includes in-frame clones alone and lacks a portion of them. The table lists about 110,000 clones, 70% of them singletons, with roughly 10% in the top ten. The clonotype was recovered from a man aged 35 to 55 in good health and CMV-seropositive. The chain joins TRBV5-6 to TRBJ2-6; D possibly corresponds to TRBD1 (6 bases). The sequencing input was PBMCs. This chain's CDR3 is CASSETGLGVLTF. For the CDR3, the DNA is TGTGCCAGCAGCGAAACAGGGCTTGGCGTCCTGACTTTC.